The 19 T cell receptor beta chains given below trace back to one sample, sequenced in a study of blood T cell repertoires in COVID-19. The table came from immunoSEQ multiplex PCR; TCRdb's copy has only in-frame clones and leaves some out. The sample lists 90,000 to 150,000 clones, roughly three quarters occurring once. Sequencing used peripheral blood. These receptor sequences come from a human donor in a cohort sampled during active COVID-19.

The sample holds one count of this clone. The chain has TRBV6-2 or TRBV6-3 and TRBJ1-2; no definite D call. V was pared by 5 bases and J by 5 bases, with 9 bases between. Germline loops: CDR1 MNHEY, CDR2 SVGEGT. The CDR3 runs 12 residues. The CDR3 DNA sequence: TGTGCCAGCAGTAAGTCGGGGTATGGCTACACCTTC. It is translated as CASSKSGYGYTF.

J is TRBJ2-7 and V is TRBV11-2; 9 nucleotides line up with TRBD2. This CDR3 is 14 amino acids long. In germline, CDR1 is SGHAT, CDR2 FQNNGV. V trimming: 5 bases; J trimming: 3 bases; junction bases outside the gene matches: 5. CDR3 coding DNA: TGTGCCAGCAGCCTTTTAGCGGGGGACTACGAGCAGTACTTC. It is translated as CASSLLAGDYEQYF.

V usage is TRBV6-6 and J usage is TRBJ2-1, with TRBD2 as a possible D gene (7 bases). Germline values: CDR1 MNHNY, CDR2 SVGAGI (reference sequence). V lost 4 bases, J lost 9 bases, and 16 bases lay in between. CDR3 length: 14 residues. CDR3 sequence reads: CASSWTREGGEQFF. CDR3 DNA: TGTGCCAGCAGTTGGACTAGAGAAGGGGGTGAGCAGTTCTTC.

The gene calls are TRBV9 and TRBJ1-3; possibly TRBD1 for D (5 bases). Trimming removed 3 bases at V and 8 bases at J, with 21 bases between. The CDR3 is made up of 16 amino acids. The germline V gene has CDR1 SGDLS and CDR2 YYNGEE. The chain's CDR3 is CASSALTDRAVDTIYF. The CDR3 DNA reads as TGTGCCAGCAGCGCATTGACAGACCGGGCAGTGGACACCATATATTTT. Full variable domain (remainder filled in from reference TRBV9 and TRBJ1-3): DSGVTQTPKHLITATGQRVTLRCSPRSGDLSVYWYQQSLDQGLQFLIQYYNGEERAKGNILERFSAQQFPDLHSELNLSSLELGDSALYFCASSALTDRAVDTIYFGEGSWLTVV.

The rearrangement joins TRBV6-5 to TRBJ1-5; 12 bases are a match to TRBD1. Unmatched junction bases numbered 7, after V lost 8 bases and J lost 5 bases. The CDR3 runs 15 residues. Germline V gives CDR1 MNHEY, CDR2 SVGAGI. The CDR3 nucleotides read TGTGCCAGCGGGGCATGGGACAGGGGGCATCAGCCCCAGCATTTT. Amino acids: CASGAWDRGHQPQHF.

The chain recombines TRBV7-3 with TRBJ1-3, with D uncertain. Germline V CDR1 and CDR2: SGHTA, FQGTGA. V lost 2 bases to trimming and J lost 1 base, with 6 bases between them. CDR3 length equals 14 residues. The CDR3 nucleotides are TGTGCCAGCAGCTTAGGAGGGTCTGGAAACACCATATATTTT. Protein sequence: CASSLGGSGNTIYF. Full variable domain (missing parts from reference TRBV7-3 and TRBJ1-3): GAGVSQTPSNKVTEKGKYVELRCDPISGHTALYWYRQSLGQGPEFLIYFQGTGAADDSGLPNDRFFAVRPEGSVSTLKIQRTERGDSAVYLCASSLGGSGNTIYFGEGSWLTVV.

V usage is TRBV5-4 and J usage is TRBJ1-2; 7 nucleotides line up with TRBD1. CDR1 and CDR2 from the germline V gene are SGHNT and YYREEE (reference sequence). CDR3 length equals 16 residues. With V trimmed by 4 bases and J by 1 base, 10 bases remained unmatched. For the CDR3, the DNA is TGTGCCAGCAGCCTGGCTCCGGGACAGATTAACTATGGCTACACCTTC. It specifies CASSLAPGQINYGYTF.

This clone came up a few times. The V gene is TRBV19, the J gene TRBJ2-7; D might be TRBD1 (6 bases). With 5 bases removed from V and 5 bases from J, the gap between germline ends came to 13 bases. Germline-derived CDR1 and CDR2 are LNHDA and SQIVND (reference sequence). CDR3 size: 13 residues. Here the CDR3 reads CASSPTGFDEQYF. The CDR3 DNA follows: TGTGCCAGTAGTCCCACAGGGTTCGACGAGCAGTACTTC.

The chain uses TRBV28 and TRBJ2-7, with D tentatively TRBD1 (6 bases). V lost 4 bases to trimming and J lost 2 bases, with 12 bases between them. Germline assignment: CDR1 MDHEN and CDR2 SYDVKM. This CDR3 spans 14 amino acids. The chain's CDR3 is CASSYRQDPYEQYF. DNA of the CDR3: TGTGCCAGCAGTTATAGACAGGACCCCTACGAGCAGTACTTC. The whole variable domain, filled in from reference TRBV28 and TRBJ2-7, reads DVKVTQSSRYLVKRTGEKVFLECVQDMDHENMFWYRQDPGLGLRLIYFSYDVKMKEKGDIPEGYSVSREKKERFSLILESASTNQTSMYLCASSYRQDPYEQYFGPGTRLTVT.

The gene calls are TRBV11-2 and TRBJ2-3; tentative D call: TRBD2 (5 bases). The CDR3 extends over 16 amino acids. Per germline, CDR1 SGHAT and CDR2 FQNNGV. The V and J ends lost 2 bases and 4 bases respectively, with 16 bases between them. CDR3 protein: CASSLRLIHTADTQYF. CDR3 sequence (DNA): TGTGCCAGCAGCTTAAGACTAATACACACCGCAGATACGCAGTATTTT.

In this sample, this clone turned up a few times. J is TRBJ2-3 and V is TRBV6-5; a possible D gene is TRBD1 (5 bases). The V end was cut by 6 bases, the J end by 3 bases, with 10 bases between. The CDR3 loop spans 13 amino acids. Germline CDR1 MNHEY, CDR2 SVGAGI. The CDR3 loop reads CASRRRGTDTQYF. The CDR3 region has the DNA TGTGCCAGCAGGAGAAGGGGTACAGATACGCAGTATTTT.

This rearrangement joins TRBV14 to TRBJ1-1; 9 bases are a match to TRBD1. The CDR3 spans 15 residues. CDR1 is SGHDN, CDR2 FVKESK, per germline. With V trimmed by 3 bases and J by 4 bases, 6 bases remained unmatched. CDR3 DNA: TGTGCCAGCAGCCAGAAGACAGGGGGATCCACTGAAGCTTTCTTT. This encodes CASSQKTGGSTEAFF.

This chain joins TRBV4-2 and TRBJ2-3; 8 bases fit TRBD2. Germline V CDR1 and CDR2: LGHNA, YNFKEQ. The CDR3 is made up of 19 amino acids. The ends lost 3 bases at V and 3 bases at J; junction bases unmatched: 17. CDR3 sequence reads: CASSHDFTMSGGATDTQYF. CDR3 DNA: TGTGCCAGCAGCCACGACTTCACGATGAGCGGGGGCGCAACAGATACGCAGTATTTT.

The chain recombines TRBV7-8 with TRBJ2-1; 8 nucleotides agree with TRBD1. CDR1 and CDR2 (germline): SGHVS, FQNEAQ. This CDR3 is 14 amino acids long. With 5 bases clipped from V and 6 bases from J, the junction kept 6 bases outside the gene matches. CDR3 sequence reads: CASSRQGSLNEQFF. The DNA of the CDR3 is TGTGCCAGCAGCCGACAGGGGTCCCTCAATGAGCAGTTCTTC. The complete variable domain, with remaining parts taken from reference TRBV7-8 and TRBJ2-1, reads GAGVSQSPRYKVAKRGQDVALRCDPISGHVSLFWYQQALGQGPEFLTYFQNEAQLDKSGLPSDRFFAERPEGSVSTLKIQRTQQEDSAVYLCASSRQGSLNEQFFGPGTRLTVL.

The rearrangement uses TRBV5-1 and TRBJ1-4, with TRBD1 as a possible D gene (6 bases). Germline CDR1 reads SGHRS; CDR2 reads YFSETQ. The CDR3 consists of 14 residues. V dropped 0 bases and J dropped 8 bases, with 11 bases sitting between them. The CDR3 sequence is CASSLGEGEEKLFF. DNA of the CDR3: TGCGCCAGCAGCTTGGGTGAGGGGGAAGAAAAACTGTTTTTT. Combining the CDR3 with reference TRBV5-1 and TRBJ1-4 gives the whole variable domain KAGVTQTPRYLIKTRGQQVTLSCSPISGHRSVSWYQQTPGQGLQFLFEYFSETQRNKGNFPGRFSGRQFSNSRSEMNVSTLELGDSALYLCASSLGEGEEKLFFGSGTQLSVL.

This clone was detected a few times. The chain recombines TRBV2 with TRBJ1-2, with 8 bases matching TRBD1. Losses at the gene ends were 6 bases for V and 3 bases for J; bases not matched to a gene: 3. There are 13 residues in the CDR3. CDR1 is SNHLY, CDR2 FYNNEI, per germline. The CDR3, as DNA: TGTGCCAGCAGGGTGGGACAGGACTATGGCTACACCTTC. Translation gives CASRVGQDYGYTF.

The chain joins TRBV3-1 (or the pseudogene TRBV3-2) to TRBJ2-7, with a possible D match to TRBD1 (5 bases). This CDR3 contains 18 residues. Germline loops: CDR1 LGHDT, CDR2 YNNKEL (reference sequence). V lost 4 bases and J lost 0, with 22 bases in between. The CDR3 DNA reads as TGTGCCAGCAGCCGCTCATACGCAACAGGTATCAGCTCCTACGAGCAGTACTTC. Translating gives CASSRSYATGISSYEQYF.

This clone was counted a single time. The chain combines TRBV27 with TRBJ2-7; 7 bases line up with TRBD1. CDR3 length: 14 residues. Germline-derived CDR1 and CDR2 are MNHEY and SMNVEV (reference sequence). V trimming: 6 bases; J trimming: 1 base; junction bases outside the gene matches: 6. The CDR3 DNA sequence: TGTGCCAGCAGGCCCGGGACAGAGTCCTACGAGCAGTACTTC. Residues: CASRPGTESYEQYF.

The genes are TRBV6-5 and TRBJ2-7, with 10 bases aligning to TRBD2. The V segment lost 6 bases and the J segment 0 bases; nucleotides outside the gene matches: 5. Germline V gene data show CDR1 as MNHEY and CDR2 as SVGAGI. The CDR3 is made up of 15 amino acids. For the CDR3, the DNA is TGTGCCAGCAGCCTTCTAGCGGGGGACTCCTACGAGCAGTACTTC. As protein: CASSLLAGDSYEQYF.